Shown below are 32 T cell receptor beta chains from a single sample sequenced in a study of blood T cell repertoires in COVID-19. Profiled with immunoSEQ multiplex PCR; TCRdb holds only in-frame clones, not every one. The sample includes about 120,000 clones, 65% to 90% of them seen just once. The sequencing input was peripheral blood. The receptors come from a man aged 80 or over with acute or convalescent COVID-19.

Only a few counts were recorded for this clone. The CDR3 here is CASSFLATGELFF. CDR3 nucleotides: TGTGCCAGCAGCTTTCTAGCCACCGGGGAGCTGTTTTTT. The J gene is TRBJ2-2, the V gene TRBV11-3; TRBD2 is a possible D gene (5 bases). Germline V lookup: CDR1 SGHNT, CDR2 YENEEA. The CDR3 consists of 13 residues. Trimming pared 3 bases from V and 4 bases from J, leaving 6 bases between.

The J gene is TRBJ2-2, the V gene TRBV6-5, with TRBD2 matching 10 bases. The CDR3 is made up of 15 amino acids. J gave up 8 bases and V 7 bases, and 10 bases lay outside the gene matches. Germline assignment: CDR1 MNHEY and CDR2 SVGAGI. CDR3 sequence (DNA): TGTGCCAGCACCTACGGGGTAGCGGGAGGTGGGGAGCTGTTTTTT. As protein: CASTYGVAGGGELFF.

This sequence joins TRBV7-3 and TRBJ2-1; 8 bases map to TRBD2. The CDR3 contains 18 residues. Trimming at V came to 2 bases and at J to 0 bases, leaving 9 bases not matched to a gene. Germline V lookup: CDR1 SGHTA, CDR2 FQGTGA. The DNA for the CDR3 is TGTGCCAGCAGCTTAGGTAGCGGGATAGGGAGCTCCTACAATGAGCAGTTCTTC. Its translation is CASSLGSGIGSSYNEQFF.

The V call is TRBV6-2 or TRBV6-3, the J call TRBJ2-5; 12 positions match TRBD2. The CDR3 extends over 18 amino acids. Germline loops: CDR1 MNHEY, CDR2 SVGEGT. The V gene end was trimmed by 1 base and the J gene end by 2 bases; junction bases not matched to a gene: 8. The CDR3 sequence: CASSYLTSGSPGQETQYF. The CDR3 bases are TGTGCCAGCAGTTACTTGACTAGCGGGAGCCCCGGGCAAGAGACCCAGTACTTC.

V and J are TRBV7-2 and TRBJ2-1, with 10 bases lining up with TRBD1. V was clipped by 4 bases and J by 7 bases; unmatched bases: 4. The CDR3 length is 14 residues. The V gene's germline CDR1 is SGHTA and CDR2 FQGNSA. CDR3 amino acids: CASSSGQGVNEQFF. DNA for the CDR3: TGTGCCAGCAGCTCTGGACAGGGGGTAAATGAGCAGTTCTTC. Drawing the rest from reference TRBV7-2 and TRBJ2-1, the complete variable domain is GAGVSQSPSNKVTEKGKDVELRCDPISGHTALYWYRQSLGQGLEFLIYFQGNSAPDKSGLPSDRFSAERTGGSVSTLTIQRTQQEDSAVYLCASSSGQGVNEQFFGPGTRLTVL.

The CDR3 sequence is CASSLAPVGPLHYGYTF. The CDR3 region has the DNA TGTGCCAGCAGCTTAGCACCAGTGGGGCCTCTCCACTATGGCTACACCTTC. This rearrangement joins TRBV7-8 to TRBJ1-2; TRBD1 might be the D (5 bases). This CDR3 has 17 amino acids. CDR1 is SGHVS, CDR2 FQNEAQ, per germline. Deletions cut 0 bases from V and 3 bases from J, with 17 bases between.

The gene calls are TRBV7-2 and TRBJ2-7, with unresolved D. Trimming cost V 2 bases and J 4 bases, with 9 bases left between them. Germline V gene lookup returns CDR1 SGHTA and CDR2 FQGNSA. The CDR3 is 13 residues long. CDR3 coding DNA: TGTGCCAGCAGCTTAATTCCGACTTACGAGCAGTACTTC. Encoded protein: CASSLIPTYEQYF.

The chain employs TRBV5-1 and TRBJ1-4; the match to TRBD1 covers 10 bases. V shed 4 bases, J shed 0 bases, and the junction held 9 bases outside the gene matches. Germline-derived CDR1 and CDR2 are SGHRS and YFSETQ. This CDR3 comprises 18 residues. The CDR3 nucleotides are TGCGCCAGCAGCCCATGGACAGGGGGGGTTGCAACTAATGAAAAACTGTTTTTT. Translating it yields CASSPWTGGVATNEKLFF.

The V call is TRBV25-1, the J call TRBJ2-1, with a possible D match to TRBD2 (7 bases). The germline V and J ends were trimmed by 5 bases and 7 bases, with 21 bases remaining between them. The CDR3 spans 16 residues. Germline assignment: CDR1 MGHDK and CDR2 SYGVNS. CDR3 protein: CASSRYDGGPGNEQFF. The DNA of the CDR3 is TGTGCCAGCAGTCGTTATGACGGGGGGCCGGGGAATGAGCAGTTCTTC.

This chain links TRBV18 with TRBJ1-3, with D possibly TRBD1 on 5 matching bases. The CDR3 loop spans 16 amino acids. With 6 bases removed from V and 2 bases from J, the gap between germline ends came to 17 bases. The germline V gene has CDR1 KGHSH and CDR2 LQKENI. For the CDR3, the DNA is TGTGCCAGCTCTAGAAATGACTGGGGGGCTGGAAACACCATATATTTT. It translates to CASSRNDWGAGNTIYF.

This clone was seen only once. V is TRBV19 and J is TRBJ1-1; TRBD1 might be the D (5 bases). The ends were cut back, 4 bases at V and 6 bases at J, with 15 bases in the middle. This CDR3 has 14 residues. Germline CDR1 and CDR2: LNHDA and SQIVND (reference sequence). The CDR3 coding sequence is TGTGCCAGTAGTACCCCTGGGGGGGGTCCTGAAGCTTTCTTT. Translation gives CASSTPGGGPEAFF.

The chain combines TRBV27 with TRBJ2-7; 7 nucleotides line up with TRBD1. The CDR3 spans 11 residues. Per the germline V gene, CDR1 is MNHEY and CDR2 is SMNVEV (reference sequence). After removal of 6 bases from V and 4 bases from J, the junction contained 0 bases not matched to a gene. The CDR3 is CASSRGYEQYF. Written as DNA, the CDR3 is TGTGCCAGCAGCAGGGGGTACGAGCAGTACTTC.

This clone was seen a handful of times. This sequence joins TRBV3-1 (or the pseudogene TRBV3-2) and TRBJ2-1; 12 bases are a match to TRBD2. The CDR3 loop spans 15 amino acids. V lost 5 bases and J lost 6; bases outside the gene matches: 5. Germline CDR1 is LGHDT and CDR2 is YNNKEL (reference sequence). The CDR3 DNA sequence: TGTGCCAGCAGCTTGACTAGCGGGGGAACCAATGAGCAGTTCTTC. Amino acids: CASSLTSGGTNEQFF.

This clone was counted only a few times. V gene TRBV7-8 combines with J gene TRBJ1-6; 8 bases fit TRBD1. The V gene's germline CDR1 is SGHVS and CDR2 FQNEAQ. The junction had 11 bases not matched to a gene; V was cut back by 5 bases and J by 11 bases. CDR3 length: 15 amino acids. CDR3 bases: TGTGCCAGCAGCGATTGGACAGGGAGTTCACCACCCCTCCACTTT. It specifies CASSDWTGSSPPLHF.

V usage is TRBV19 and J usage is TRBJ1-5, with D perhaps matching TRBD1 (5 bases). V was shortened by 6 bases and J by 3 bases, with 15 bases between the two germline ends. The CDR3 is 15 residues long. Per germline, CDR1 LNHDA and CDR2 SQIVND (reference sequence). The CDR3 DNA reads TGTGCCAGTAGCAAGGCGGGAGGGGTCAATCAGCCCCAGCATTTT. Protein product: CASSKAGGVNQPQHF. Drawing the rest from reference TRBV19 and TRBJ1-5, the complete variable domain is DGGITQSPKYLFRKEGQNVTLSCEQNLNHDAMYWYRQDPGQGLRLIYYSQIVNDFQKGDIAEGYSVSREKKESFPLTVTSAQKNPTAFYLCASSKAGGVNQPQHFGDGTRLSIL.

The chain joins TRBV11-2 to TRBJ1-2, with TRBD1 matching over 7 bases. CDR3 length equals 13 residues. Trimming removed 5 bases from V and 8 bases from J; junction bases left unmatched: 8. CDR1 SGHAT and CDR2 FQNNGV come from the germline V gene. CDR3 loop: CASSPDRDGGYTF. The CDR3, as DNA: TGTGCCAGCAGCCCCGACAGGGACGGCGGCTACACCTTC.

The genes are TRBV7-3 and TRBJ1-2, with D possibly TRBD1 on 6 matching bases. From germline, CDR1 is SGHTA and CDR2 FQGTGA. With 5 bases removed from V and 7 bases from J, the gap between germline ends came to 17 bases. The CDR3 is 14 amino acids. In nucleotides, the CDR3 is TGTGCCAGCAGCCCTAATGGGGGCGGGAGTGGCTACACCTTC. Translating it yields CASSPNGGGSGYTF. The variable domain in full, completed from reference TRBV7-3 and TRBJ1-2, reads GAGVSQTPSNKVTEKGKYVELRCDPISGHTALYWYRQSLGQGPEFLIYFQGTGAADDSGLPNDRFFAVRPEGSVSTLKIQRTERGDSAVYLCASSPNGGGSGYTFGSGTRLTVV.

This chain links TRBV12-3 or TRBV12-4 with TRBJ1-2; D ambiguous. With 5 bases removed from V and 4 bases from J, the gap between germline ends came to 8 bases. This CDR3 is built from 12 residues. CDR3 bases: TGTGCCAGCAGTCCAACAAGCTATGGCTACACCTTC. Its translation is CASSPTSYGYTF.

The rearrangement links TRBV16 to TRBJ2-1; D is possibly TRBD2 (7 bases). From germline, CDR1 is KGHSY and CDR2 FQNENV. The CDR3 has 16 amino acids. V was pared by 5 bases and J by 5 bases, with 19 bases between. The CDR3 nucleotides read TGTGCCAGCAGCGACGTCGGTGGGGGGGCCGACAATGAGCAGTTCTTC. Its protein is CASSDVGGGADNEQFF.

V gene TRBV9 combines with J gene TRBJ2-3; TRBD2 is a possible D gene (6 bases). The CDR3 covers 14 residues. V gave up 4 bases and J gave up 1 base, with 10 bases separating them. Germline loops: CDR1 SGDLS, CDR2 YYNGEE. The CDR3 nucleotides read TGTGCCAGCAGCCTGGGACTTGGCACAGATACGCAGTATTTT. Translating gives CASSLGLGTDTQYF.

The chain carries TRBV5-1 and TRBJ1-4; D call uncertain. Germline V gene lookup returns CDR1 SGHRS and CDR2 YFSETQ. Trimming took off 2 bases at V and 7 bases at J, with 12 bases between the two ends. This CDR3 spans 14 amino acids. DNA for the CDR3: TGCGCCAGCAGCTTTGGTGGTTCGGGTGAAAAACTGTTTTTT. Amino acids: CASSFGGSGEKLFF.

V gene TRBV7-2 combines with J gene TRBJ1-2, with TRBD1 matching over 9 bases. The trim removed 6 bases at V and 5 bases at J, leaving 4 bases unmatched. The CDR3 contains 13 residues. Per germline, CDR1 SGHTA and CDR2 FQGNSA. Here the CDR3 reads CASSRDRVYGYTF. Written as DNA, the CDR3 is TGTGCCAGCAGTCGGGACAGGGTTTATGGCTACACCTTC. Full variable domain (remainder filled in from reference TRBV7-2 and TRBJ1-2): GAGVSQSPSNKVTEKGKDVELRCDPISGHTALYWYRQSLGQGLEFLIYFQGNSAPDKSGLPSDRFSAERTGGSVSTLTIQRTQQEDSAVYLCASSRDRVYGYTFGSGTRLTVV.

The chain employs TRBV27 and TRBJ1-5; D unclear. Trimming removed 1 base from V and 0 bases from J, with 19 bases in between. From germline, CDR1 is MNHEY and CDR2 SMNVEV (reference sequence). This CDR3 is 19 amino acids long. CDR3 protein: CASSLYGGNSDYSNQPQHF. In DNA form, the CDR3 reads TGTGCCAGCAGTTTATACGGAGGGAACAGCGACTATAGCAATCAGCCCCAGCATTTT.

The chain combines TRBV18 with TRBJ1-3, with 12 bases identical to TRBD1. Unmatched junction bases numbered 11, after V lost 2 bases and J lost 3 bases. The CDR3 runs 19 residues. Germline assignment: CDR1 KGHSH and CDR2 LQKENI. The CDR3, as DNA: TGTGCCAGCTCACCATTACCGGGACAGGGGGCGACCTATGGAAACACCATATATTTT. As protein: CASSPLPGQGATYGNTIYF.

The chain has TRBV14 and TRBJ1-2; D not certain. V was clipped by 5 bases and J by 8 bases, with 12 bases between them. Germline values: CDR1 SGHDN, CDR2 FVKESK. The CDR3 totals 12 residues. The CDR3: CASSFNHRGYTF. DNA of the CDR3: TGTGCCAGCAGCTTTAACCACCGGGGCTACACCTTC. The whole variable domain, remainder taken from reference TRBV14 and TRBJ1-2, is EAGVTQFPSHSVIEKGQTVTLRCDPISGHDNLYWYRRVMGKEIKFLLHFVKESKQDESGMPNNRFLAERTGGTYSTLKVQPAELEDSGVYFCASSFNHRGYTFGSGTRLTVV.

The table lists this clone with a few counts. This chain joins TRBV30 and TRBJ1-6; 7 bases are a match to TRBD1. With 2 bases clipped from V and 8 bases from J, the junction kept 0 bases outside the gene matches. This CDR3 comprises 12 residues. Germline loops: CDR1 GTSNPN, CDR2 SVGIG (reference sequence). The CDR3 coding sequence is TGTGCCTGGAGTACAGGGGATTCACCCCTCCACTTT. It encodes CAWSTGDSPLHF.

The CDR3 reads CASSLTGGKEKLFF. The CDR3 DNA follows: TGTGCCAGCAGCTTGACAGGGGGCAAAGAAAAACTGTTTTTT. The gene calls are TRBV7-8 and TRBJ1-4, with TRBD1 matching 10 bases. The CDR3 spans 14 residues. V lost 3 bases, J lost 8 bases, and 3 bases stayed unmatched. Per germline, CDR1 SGHVS and CDR2 FQNEAQ.

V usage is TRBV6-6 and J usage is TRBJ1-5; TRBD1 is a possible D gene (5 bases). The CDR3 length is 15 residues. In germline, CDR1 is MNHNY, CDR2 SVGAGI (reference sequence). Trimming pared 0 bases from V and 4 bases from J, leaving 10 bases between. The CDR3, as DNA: TGTGCCAGCAGTTACTCTTCACAGGCTAATCAGCCCCAGCATTTT. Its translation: CASSYSSQANQPQHF.

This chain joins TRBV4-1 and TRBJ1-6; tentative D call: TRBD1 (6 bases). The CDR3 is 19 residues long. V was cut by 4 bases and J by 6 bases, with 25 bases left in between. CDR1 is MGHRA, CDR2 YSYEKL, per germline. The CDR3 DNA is TGCGCCAGCAGCCCGAAACTCTTGACAGGCGAGGGAACTAATTCACCCCTCCACTTT. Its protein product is CASSPKLLTGEGTNSPLHF.

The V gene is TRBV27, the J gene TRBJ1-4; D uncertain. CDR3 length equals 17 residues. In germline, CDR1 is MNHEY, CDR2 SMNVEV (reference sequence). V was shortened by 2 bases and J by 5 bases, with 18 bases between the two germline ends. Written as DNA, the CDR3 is TGTGCCAGCAGTTTAGGGTTGACGGGGTCTGGAAATGAAAAACTGTTTTTT. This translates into CASSLGLTGSGNEKLFF.

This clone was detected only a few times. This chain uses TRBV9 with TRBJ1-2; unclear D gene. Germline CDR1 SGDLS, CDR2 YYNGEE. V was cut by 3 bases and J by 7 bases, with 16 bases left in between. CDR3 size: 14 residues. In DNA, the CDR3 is TGTGCCAGCAGCGCCCTCGTCGGGGTGGGTGGCTACACCTTC. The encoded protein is CASSALVGVGGYTF.

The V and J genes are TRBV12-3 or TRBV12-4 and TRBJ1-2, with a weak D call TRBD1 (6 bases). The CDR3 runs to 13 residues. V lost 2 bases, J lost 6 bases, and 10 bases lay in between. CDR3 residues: CASSLRAGDGYTF. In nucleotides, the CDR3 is TGTGCCAGCAGTTTAAGGGCAGGGGATGGCTACACCTTC.